Listed below are T cell receptor beta chains from one sample, sequenced in a study of T cells in Graves' hyperthyroidism and ophthalmopathy. TCRdb re-derived calls from the multiplex PCR reads in MiXCR, one entry per CDR3 protein. The data show hundreds of thousands of distinct CDR3 sequences, with less than 25% seen just once and roughly 30% held by the top ten. Source material: blood. The receptors shown here come from a young man with Graves' ophthalmopathy. The CDR3 runs from the conserved cysteine through the conserved F or W. Each record gives: V gene, J gene, D gene, clone size, CDR3 protein, CDR3 DNA. The D gene is left open where the match is weak. The size field is filled for only some rows; it gives once, few, many or a size class.

TRBV19	TRBJ1-5	TRBD1	few	CASSLQGTGWNQPQHF	TGTGCCAGTAGTCTTCAAGGGACAGGTTGGAATCAGCCCCAGCATTTT
TRBV15	TRBJ1-6	-	-	CATSMGHLQSGPPLHF	TGTGCCACCAGCATGGGACACCTGCAGAGTGGGCCACCCCTCCACTTT
TRBV7-2	TRBJ1-2	-	few	CASSFSGYGYTF	TGTGCCAGCAGCTTTAGTGGCTATGGCTACACCTTC
TRBV9	TRBJ2-7	-	few	CASSVAGDNSYEQYF	TGTGCCAGCAGCGTAGCCGGGGATAATTCCTACGAGCAGTACTTC
TRBV7-8	TRBJ1-1	-	many	CASSLGRGAEAFF	TGTGCCAGCAGCTTGGGCAGGGGAGCTGAAGCTTTCTTT
TRBV20-1	TRBJ2-3	-	-	CSAAGAFSTDTQYF	TGCAGTGCCGCAGGGGCTTTTAGCACAGATACGCAGTATTTT
TRBV6-1	TRBJ1-1	-	few	CASIRTDTEAFF	TGTGCCAGCATTCGGACAGACACTGAAGCTTTCTTT
TRBV6-5	TRBJ2-7	-	few	CASSYIGGVEQYF	TGTGCCAGCAGTTACATAGGGGGAGTCGAGCAGTACTTC
TRBV5-1	TRBJ2-3	TRBD1	-	CASSSDRGTTRTDTQYF	TGCGCCAGCAGCTCGGACAGGGGAACTACGAGGACAGATACGCAGTATTTT
TRBV29-1	TRBJ1-4	TRBD1	-	CSVRRSGQGEEKLFF	TGCAGCGTTAGGAGGTCGGGACAGGGGGAGGAAAAACTGTTTTTT
TRBV27	TRBJ2-2	TRBD1	few	CASSLTGRGGELFF	TGTGCCAGCAGTTTGACAGGGAGAGGCGGGGAGCTGTTTTTT
TRBV28	TRBJ2-4	-	few	CASRGLGIRAKNIQYF	TGTGCCAGCAGGGGTTTAGGGATCCGAGCCAAAAACATTCAGTACTTC
TRBV6-1	TRBJ1-2	-	few	CASSEEGTLGYGYTF	TGTGCCAGCAGTGAAGAAGGTACCCTAGGCTATGGCTACACCTTC
TRBV11-2	TRBJ2-7	-	-	CASSSLPGQWAYEQYF	TGTGCCAGCAGCTCGTTGCCAGGGCAGTGGGCCTACGAGCAGTACTTC
TRBV4-1	TRBJ1-2	-	-	CASSQDLKAGGGYTF	TGCGCCAGCAGCCAAGATCTTAAGGCGGGGGGTGGCTACACCTTC
TRBV29-1	TRBJ2-2	-	-	CSVSRVYTGELFF	TGCAGCGTTTCCAGGGTGTACACCGGGGAGCTGTTTTTT
TRBV6-2/TRBV6-3	TRBJ2-3	-	-	CASTWASRGDTQYF	TGTGCCAGCACCTGGGCCTCTAGAGGAGATACGCAGTATTTT
TRBV28	TRBJ2-6	TRBD1	-	CASSFTSRQGTGANVLTF	TGTGCCAGCAGTTTCACTTCCCGACAGGGAACTGGGGCCAACGTCCTGACTTTC
TRBV6-2/TRBV6-3	TRBJ2-7	-	once	CASSYSGREPHEQYF	TGTGCCAGCAGTTACTCGGGCAGGGAACCCCACGAGCAGTACTTC
TRBV11-2	TRBJ1-2	-	once	CASSLDRTGSGYTF	TGTGCCAGCAGCTTAGACCGTACAGGGTCCGGCTACACCTTC
TRBV2	TRBJ1-3	-	few	CASSEVDRQISGNTIYF	TGTGCCAGCAGTGAAGTAGACAGGCAAATCTCTGGAAACACCATATATTTT
TRBV7-3	TRBJ2-7	-	-	CASSEGERKQYF	TGTGCCAGCAGCGAAGGGGAGAGAAAGCAGTACTTC
TRBV6-2/TRBV6-3	TRBJ1-1	-	-	CASRADRINTEAFF	TGTGCCAGCAGAGCTGACAGGATTAACACTGAAGCTTTCTTT